The 23 T cell receptor beta chains listed next were all sequenced from one sample in a study of blood T cell repertoires in COVID-19. Assay used: immunoSEQ multiplex PCR; TCRdb lists only in-frame clones, some missing. Among around 190,000 clones listed, 84% were seen once. The sequenced sample consisted of PBMCs or T cells enriched from blood (not recorded which). The source is a woman aged 30 to 39 who had recovered from COVID-19.

This sequence joins TRBV28 and TRBJ1-4, with 9 positions matching TRBD1. CDR3 length equals 15 residues. The ends lost 6 bases at V and 5 bases at J; junction bases unmatched: 7. Germline V gives CDR1 MDHEN, CDR2 SYDVKM. In DNA, the CDR3 is TGTGCCAGCAGCAACCCACAGGGGGCGAATGAAAAACTGTTTTTT. It yields the protein CASSNPQGANEKLFF.

The V and J genes are TRBV19 and TRBJ1-6; D is possibly TRBD1 (6 bases). Germline CDR1 and CDR2: LNHDA and SQIVND (reference sequence). Trimming cost V 8 bases and J 2 bases, with 10 bases left between them. This CDR3 is built from 14 residues. CDR3 sequence (DNA): TGTGCCAGTTTGGGGGCAGCCTATAATTCACCCCTCCACTTT. This encodes CASLGAAYNSPLHF.

This chain links TRBV19 with TRBJ2-7, with TRBD1 matching 8 bases. CDR1 LNHDA and CDR2 SQIVND come from the germline V gene (reference sequence). J lost 2 bases, V lost 9 bases, and 3 bases had no gene match. This CDR3 has 12 residues. CDR3 amino acids: CASGQGPYEQYF. CDR3 nucleotide sequence: TGTGCCAGCGGACAGGGTCCCTACGAGCAGTACTTC.

The J gene is TRBJ2-1, the V gene TRBV9; 9 positions agree with TRBD2. The CDR3 covers 14 residues. Germline CDR1 is SGDLS and CDR2 is YYNGEE. With V trimmed by 2 bases and J by 5 bases, 2 bases remained unmatched. The CDR3 sequence is CASSVGLANNEQFF. The DNA of the CDR3 is TGTGCCAGCAGCGTGGGACTAGCAAACAATGAGCAGTTCTTC. The full variable domain, with the rest looked up from reference TRBV9 and TRBJ2-1, is DSGVTQTPKHLITATGQRVTLRCSPRSGDLSVYWYQQSLDQGLQFLIQYYNGEERAKGNILERFSAQQFPDLHSELNLSSLELGDSALYFCASSVGLANNEQFFGPGTRLTVL.

As concerns this clone: Other nucleotide sequences in the sample specify the same CDR3. The V gene is TRBV18, the J gene TRBJ1-1, with D unresolved. Germline CDR1 KGHSH, CDR2 LQKENI. V lost 2 bases and J 1 base, leaving 5 bases between the germline ends. This CDR3 comprises 13 residues. In DNA, the CDR3 is TGTGCCAGCTCACCAGGGCAGAACACTGAAGCTTTCTTT. It encodes CASSPGQNTEAFF. Filled out from reference TRBV18 and TRBJ1-1, the complete variable domain reads NAGVMQNPRHLVRRRGQEARLRCSPMKGHSHVYWYRQLPEEGLKFMVYLQKENIIDESGMPKERFSAEFPKEGPSILRIQQVVRGDSAAYFCASSPGQNTEAFFGQGTRLTVV.

The rearrangement joins TRBV28 to TRBJ1-6, with 9 bases aligning to TRBD1. CDR1 MDHEN and CDR2 SYDVKM come from the germline V gene. This CDR3 is 17 amino acids long. V was clipped by 5 bases and J by 6 bases; unmatched bases: 11. CDR3 sequence (DNA): TGTGCCAGCAGTCCGGGACAGGGTTTAGGTATTAATTCACCCCTCCACTTT. Encoded protein: CASSPGQGLGINSPLHF. The whole variable domain, remainder taken from reference TRBV28 and TRBJ1-6, is DVKVTQSSRYLVKRTGEKVFLECVQDMDHENMFWYRQDPGLGLRLIYFSYDVKMKEKGDIPEGYSVSREKKERFSLILESASTNQTSMYLCASSPGQGLGINSPLHFGNGTRLTVT.

This clone showed up just once. V usage is TRBV7-8 and J usage is TRBJ2-7, with TRBD2 as a possible D gene (5 bases). The germline V gene has CDR1 SGHVS and CDR2 FQNEAQ. The CDR3 is 14 amino acids. Trimming pared 0 bases from V and 5 bases from J, leaving 11 bases between. CDR3 amino acids: CASSLASTTNEQYV. CDR3 DNA: TGTGCCAGCAGCTTAGCCTCGACTACGAACGAGCAGTACGTC.

The V and J genes are TRBV5-4 and TRBJ2-2; 7 nucleotides align to TRBD2. Germline loops: CDR1 SGHNT, CDR2 YYREEE (reference sequence). Trimming at V came to 4 bases and at J to 7 bases, leaving 10 bases not matched to a gene. This CDR3 region has 15 residues. The CDR3 nucleotides read TGTGCCAGCAGCCGATCTGGACTAGATCACGGGGAGCTGTTTTTT. This sequence encodes CASSRSGLDHGELFF.

The chain couples TRBV5-4 to TRBJ1-1, with 7 bases identical to TRBD1. CDR1 and CDR2 from the germline V gene are SGHNT and YYREEE (reference sequence). Losses at the gene ends were 2 bases for V and 1 base for J; bases not matched to a gene: 5. The length of the CDR3 is 15 residues. The CDR3 is CASSFGTATNTEAFF. In DNA, the CDR3 is TGTGCCAGCAGCTTCGGGACAGCGACGAACACTGAAGCTTTCTTT.

This sequence joins TRBV7-3 and TRBJ1-1; D is unclear. The V and J ends lost 1 base and 0 bases respectively, with 6 bases between them. Germline V gene data show CDR1 as SGHTA and CDR2 as FQGTGA. This CDR3 region has 14 residues. The CDR3 spells CASSLNTLNTEAFF. The CDR3, as DNA: TGTGCCAGCAGCTTAAACACCTTGAACACTGAAGCTTTCTTT.

The rearrangement uses TRBV11-3 and TRBJ2-1; 11 nucleotides line up with TRBD2. Germline CDR1 and CDR2: SGHNT and YENEEA. V lost 5 bases, J lost 0 bases, and 12 bases stayed unmatched. The CDR3 extends over 19 amino acids. This CDR3 reads CASSPPRNSGRASYNEQFF. As DNA, the CDR3 is TGTGCCAGCAGCCCGCCTCGTAATAGCGGGAGGGCCTCCTACAATGAGCAGTTCTTC.

This chain connects TRBV11-2 to TRBJ1-6, with D possibly matching TRBD1 (5 bases). This CDR3 comprises 14 residues. Trimming pared 5 bases from V and 7 bases from J, leaving 12 bases between. CDR1 and CDR2 (germline): SGHAT, FQNNGV. The CDR3 protein is CASSPRRGNSPLHF. DNA of the CDR3: TGTGCCAGCAGCCCAAGGAGGGGCAATTCACCCCTCCACTTT.

The chain couples TRBV24-1 to TRBJ1-1; 9 bases are a match to TRBD1. Trimming at V came to 12 bases and at J to 7 bases, leaving 5 bases not matched to a gene. The CDR3 is 11 amino acids. Germline V gene data show CDR1 as KGHDR and CDR2 as SFDVKD. CDR3 residues: CASGQGNEAFF. CDR3 DNA: TGTGCCTCAGGACAGGGGAATGAAGCTTTCTTT.

V gene TRBV6-6 combines with J gene TRBJ1-2, with 8 bases matching TRBD1. The CDR3 is made up of 15 amino acids. The V segment lost 1 base and the J segment 6 bases; nucleotides outside the gene matches: 7. Germline V CDR1 and CDR2: MNHNY, SVGAGI (reference sequence). DNA for the CDR3: TGTGCCAGCAGTTACTTTCGGCAGGGGGCGAATGGCTACACCTTC. Its protein product is CASSYFRQGANGYTF.

V gene TRBV6-5 combines with J gene TRBJ1-2; a weak D match, TRBD1 (5 bases). The germline gives CDR1 MNHEY, CDR2 SVGAGI. Trimming pared 5 bases from V and 6 bases from J, leaving 10 bases between. CDR3 length: 12 amino acids. CDR3 coding DNA: TGTGCCAGCAGTACGGGGGGGGATGGCTACACCTTC. It translates to CASSTGGDGYTF.

This sequence joins TRBV18 and TRBJ1-2, with D possibly matching TRBD1 (5 bases). Per germline, CDR1 KGHSH and CDR2 LQKENI. The CDR3 runs 14 residues. Deletions cut 0 bases from V and 6 bases from J, with 11 bases between. The CDR3 DNA sequence: TGTGCCAGCTCACCACCGGCAGGGAATGATGGCTACACCTTC. Translating it yields CASSPPAGNDGYTF.

This clone was seen a single time. This chain connects TRBV24-1 to TRBJ1-3, with 7 nucleotides matching TRBD1. CDR1 is KGHDR and CDR2 is SFDVKD in the germline V gene. CDR3 length: 16 residues. Trimming took 2 bases from V and 2 from J; bases not matched to a gene: 5. The CDR3 reads CATSDYPGGTGNTIYF. The CDR3 DNA follows: TGTGCCACCAGTGATTACCCAGGGGGAACTGGAAACACCATATATTTT.

This chain connects TRBV7-3 to TRBJ2-1; 7 bases agree with TRBD1. The V gene end was trimmed by 3 bases and the J gene end by 0 bases; junction bases not matched to a gene: 2. Germline CDR1 is SGHTA and CDR2 is FQGTGA. The CDR3 is 15 amino acids. CDR3 bases: TGTGCCAGCAGCTTTAGACAGGGCTCCTACAATGAGCAGTTCTTC. Protein product: CASSFRQGSYNEQFF.

CDR3 protein: CASSGQGQETQYF. DNA for the CDR3: TGTGCCAGCAGCGGACAGGGCCAAGAGACCCAGTACTTC. V and J are TRBV27 and TRBJ2-5; TRBD1 matches 8 bases. Unmatched junction bases numbered 1, after V lost 6 bases and J lost 1 base. This CDR3 spans 13 amino acids. CDR1 and CDR2 (germline): MNHEY, SMNVEV (reference sequence).

This chain joins TRBV7-2 and TRBJ1-3; 10 bases agree with TRBD1. V gave up 8 bases and J gave up 9 bases; unmatched junction bases: 4. CDR3 length: 12 residues. Per the germline V gene, CDR1 is SGHTA and CDR2 is FQGNSA. The CDR3 DNA reads TGTGCCAGCGGGACAGGGGTAGGCACCATATATTTT. It yields the protein CASGTGVGTIYF.

The rearrangement joins TRBV5-4 to TRBJ1-2; 10 nucleotides agree with TRBD1. The length of the CDR3 is 15 residues. Trimming took 2 bases from V and 7 from J; bases not matched to a gene: 8. In germline, CDR1 is SGHNT, CDR2 YYREEE (reference sequence). In DNA, the CDR3 is TGTGCCAGCAGCTTAACCGGGACAGGGGCCCTTGGCTACACCTTC. The encoded protein is CASSLTGTGALGYTF.

The genes are TRBV18 and TRBJ1-4; 8 positions agree with TRBD1. The V gene end was trimmed by 3 bases and the J gene end by 5 bases; junction bases not matched to a gene: 11. In germline, CDR1 is KGHSH, CDR2 LQKENI. The CDR3 consists of 17 residues. The chain's CDR3 is CASSPPSGQGANEKLFF. The CDR3 DNA follows: TGTGCCAGCTCACCCCCTTCAGGACAGGGTGCGAATGAAAAACTGTTTTTT.

This chain connects TRBV3-1 (or the pseudogene TRBV3-2) to TRBJ1-6, with a weak D call TRBD1 (5 bases). Germline CDR1 reads LGHDT; CDR2 reads YNNKEL (reference sequence). V dropped 2 bases and J dropped 0 bases, with 8 bases sitting between them. The CDR3 spans 16 residues. DNA of the CDR3: TGTGCCAGCAGCCAACAGGGTAGCTCCTATAATTCACCCCTCCACTTT. Its translation: CASSQQGSSYNSPLHF.